This TCR beta chain was recovered during a study of blood T cell repertoires in COVID-19. Study in general: Sites in the United States, Italy and Spain provided acute and convalescent COVID-19 samples. From T cells, B-cell-depleted T cells, or PBMCs came the material, which was cDNA or gDNA.

V was trimmed by 2 bases and J by 1 base, leaving 7 bases between them. CDR3 length: 14 residues. Germline CDR1 and CDR2: KGHSH and LQKENI. Source study methods: Reference gene primer amplification gave estimated nucleated cell counts. The data were produced by immunoSEQ multiplex PCR, yet TCRdb's version contains in-frame clones alone and is incomplete. V, J and clone size are those of that table, while D and trimming were read from the DNA. This sample has some 270,000 clones, with 90% found just once. A Seattle source enrolled patients during active infection and followed them longitudinally. This clone was observed a few times.

The gene calls are TRBV18 and TRBJ2-3; weak D call: TRBD1 (5 bases). Sequencing was carried out using peripheral blood. This TCR derives from a woman aged 55-70 years with COVID-19, enrolled during active disease. The CDR3 spells CASSPGARTDTQYF. DNA of the CDR3: TGTGCCAGCTCACCAGGGGCGCGCACAGATACGCAGTATTTT.